The source of this T cell receptor (beta chain) is a study of T cells in Graves' hyperthyroidism and ophthalmopathy. Authors of the study amplified TCR beta CDR3 regions from RNA transcripts. TCR CDR3 regions were first amplified by RT-PCR with HTBI primers. In TCRdb, the multiplex PCR reads were re-called with MiXCR into one record per CDR3 protein. The sample yields some 200,000 distinct CDR3 sequences, roughly 18% seen once. This CDR3 contains 16 residues. Trimming stripped 4 bases from V and 0 bases from J, with 14 bases between. The germline V gene has CDR1 MNHNS and CDR2 SASEGT. The source of this sequence is a man aged 45-65 years with Graves' hyperthyroidism. The sequenced material came from blood. The V and J genes are TRBV6-1 and TRBJ2-3; D is possibly TRBD1 (5 bases). This CDR3 reads CASSALGRTSTDTQYF. DNA of the CDR3: TGTGCCAGCAGTGCTCTGGGGCGAACGAGCACAGATACGCAGTATTTT.